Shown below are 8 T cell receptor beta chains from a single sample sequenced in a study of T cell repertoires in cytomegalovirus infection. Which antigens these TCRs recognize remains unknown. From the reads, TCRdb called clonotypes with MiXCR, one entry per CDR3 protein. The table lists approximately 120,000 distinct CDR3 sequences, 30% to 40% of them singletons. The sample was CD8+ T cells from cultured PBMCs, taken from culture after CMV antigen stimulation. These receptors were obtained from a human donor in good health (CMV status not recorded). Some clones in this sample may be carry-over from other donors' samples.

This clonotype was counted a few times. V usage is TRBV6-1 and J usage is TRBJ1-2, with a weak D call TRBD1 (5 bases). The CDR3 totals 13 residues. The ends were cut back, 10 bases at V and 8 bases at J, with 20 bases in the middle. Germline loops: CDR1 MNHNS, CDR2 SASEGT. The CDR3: CATGLNLRRGYTF. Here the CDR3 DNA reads TGTGCCACGGGACTCAACTTGAGGAGGGGCTACACCTTC.

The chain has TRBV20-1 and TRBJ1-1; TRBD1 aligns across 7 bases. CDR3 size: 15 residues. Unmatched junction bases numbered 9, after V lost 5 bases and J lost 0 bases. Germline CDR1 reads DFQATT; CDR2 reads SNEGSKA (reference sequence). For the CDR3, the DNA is TGCAGTGCTGGGCGCACAGGGGAAATGAACACTGAAGCTTTCTTT. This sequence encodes CSAGRTGEMNTEAFF.

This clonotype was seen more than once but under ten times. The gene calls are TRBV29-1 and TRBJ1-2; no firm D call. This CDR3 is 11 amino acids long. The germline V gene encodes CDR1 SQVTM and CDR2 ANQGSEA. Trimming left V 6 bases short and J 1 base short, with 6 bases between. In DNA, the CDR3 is TGCAGCGTCTACTATAACTATGGCTACACCTTC. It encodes CSVYYNYGYTF.

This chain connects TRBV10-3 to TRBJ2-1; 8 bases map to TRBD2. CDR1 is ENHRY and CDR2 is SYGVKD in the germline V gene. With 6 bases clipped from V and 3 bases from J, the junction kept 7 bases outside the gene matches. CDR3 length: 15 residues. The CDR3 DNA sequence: TGTGCCATCAGACCCGGGGGGGCATTCTACAATGAGCAGTTCTTC. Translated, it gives CAIRPGGAFYNEQFF.

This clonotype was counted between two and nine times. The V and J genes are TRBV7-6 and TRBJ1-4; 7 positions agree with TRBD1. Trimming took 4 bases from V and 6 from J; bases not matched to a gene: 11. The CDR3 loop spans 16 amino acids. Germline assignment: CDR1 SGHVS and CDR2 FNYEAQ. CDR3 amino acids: CASSSSTTGTDEKLFF. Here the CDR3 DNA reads TGTGCCAGCAGCTCCTCGACGACAGGGACTGATGAAAAACTGTTTTTT.

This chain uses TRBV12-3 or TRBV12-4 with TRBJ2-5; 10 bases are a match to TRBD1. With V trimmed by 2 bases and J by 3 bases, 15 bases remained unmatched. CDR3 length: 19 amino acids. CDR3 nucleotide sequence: TGTGCCAGCAGTTTAACCGTAACCGGGACAGGGGTCGGTGAAGAGACCCAGTACTTC. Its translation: CASSLTVTGTGVGEETQYF.

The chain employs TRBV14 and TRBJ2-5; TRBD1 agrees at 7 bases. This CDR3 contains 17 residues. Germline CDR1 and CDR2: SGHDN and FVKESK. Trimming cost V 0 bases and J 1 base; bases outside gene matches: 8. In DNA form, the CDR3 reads TGTGCCAGCAGCCAAGATTGGAGACAGGGCGTCCAAGAGACCCAGTACTTC. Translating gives CASSQDWRQGVQETQYF.

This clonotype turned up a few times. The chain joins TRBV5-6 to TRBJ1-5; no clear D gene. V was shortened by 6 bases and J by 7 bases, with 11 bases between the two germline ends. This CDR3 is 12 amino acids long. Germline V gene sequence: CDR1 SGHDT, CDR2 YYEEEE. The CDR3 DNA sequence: TGTGCCAGCACCTCGGCTGGACAGCCCCAGCATTTT. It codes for CASTSAGQPQHF. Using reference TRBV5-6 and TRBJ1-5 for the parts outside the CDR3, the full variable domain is DAGVTQSPTHLIKTRGQQVTLRCSPKSGHDTVSWYQQALGQGPQFIFQYYEEEERQRGNFPDRFSGHQFPNYSSELNVNALLLGDSALYLCASTSAGQPQHFGDGTRLSIL.